Following are 23 T cell receptor beta chains from one sample sequenced in a study of T cells after yellow fever vaccination. TCRdb reanalysed the 5' RACE reads using MiXCR and keeps one entry per CDR3 protein. This table holds about 74,000 distinct CDR3 sequences, roughly 6.9% found once. The input for sequencing was CD8+ T cells sorted from PBMCs, taken 4 to 6 days after the first yellow fever vaccination. The receptors shown here come from a man between 18 and 35 years old who received the YFV17D yellow fever vaccine.

V usage is TRBV11-2 and J usage is TRBJ2-7; maybe TRBD2 (5 bases). Germline loops: CDR1 SGHAT, CDR2 FQNNGV. This CDR3 is built from 12 residues. Between the trimmed V and J ends, which lost 5 bases and 7 bases, there was a span of 12 bases. CDR3 in DNA: TGTGCCAGCAGCAGCGACCCGGGGGAGCAGTACGTC. This gives the protein CASSSDPGEQYV.

The chain couples TRBV20-1 to TRBJ1-1; a weak D match, TRBD1 (5 bases). V lost 2 bases and J lost 4, with 14 bases in between. This CDR3 is built from 14 residues. Looked up from germline, CDR1 is DFQATT and CDR2 is SNEGSKA (reference sequence). The CDR3 reads CSARSGTIRTEAFF. The CDR3 bases are TGCAGTGCTAGATCCGGGACGATTCGCACTGAAGCTTTCTTT.

The chain uses TRBV3-1 and TRBJ1-2, with D hard to call. The CDR3 runs 14 residues. Germline CDR1 reads LGHDT; CDR2 reads YNNKEL (reference sequence). Between the trimmed V and J ends, which lost 1 base and 8 bases, there was a span of 14 bases. DNA for the CDR3: TGTGCCAGCAGCCAAGGAAAATCTGTCTGGGGCTACACCTTC. This codes for CASSQGKSVWGYTF.

This clonotype was seen only a few times. The genes are TRBV6-6 and TRBJ2-2, with no clear D. The CDR3 is made up of 12 amino acids. V was cut by 8 bases and J by 2 bases, with 6 bases left in between. From germline, CDR1 is MNHNY and CDR2 SVGAGI (reference sequence). CDR3 loop: CASQLNTGELFF. DNA for the CDR3: TGTGCCAGCCAATTAAACACCGGGGAGCTGTTTTTT.

V is TRBV27 and J is TRBJ2-7; 10 bases fit TRBD2. Germline V gene sequence: CDR1 MNHEY, CDR2 SMNVEV (reference sequence). V gave up 2 bases and J gave up 4 bases; unmatched junction bases: 2. CDR3 length: 14 residues. CDR3: CASSLTSGAYEQYF. The CDR3 DNA sequence: TGTGCCAGCAGTTTAACTAGCGGGGCATACGAGCAGTACTTC.

This clonotype was seen at least ten times. The gene calls are TRBV9 and TRBJ2-7; 9 nucleotides align to TRBD1. From germline, CDR1 is SGDLS and CDR2 YYNGEE. CDR3 length equals 15 residues. J was trimmed by 5 bases and V by 3 bases; bases with no gene match: 9. CDR3 sequence reads: CASSALDRGGNEQYF. The CDR3 DNA sequence: TGTGCCAGCAGCGCGTTGGACAGGGGAGGAAACGAGCAGTACTTC. Together with reference TRBV9 and TRBJ2-7, the CDR3 gives the full variable domain: DSGVTQTPKHLITATGQRVTLRCSPRSGDLSVYWYQQSLDQGLQFLIQYYNGEERAKGNILERFSAQQFPDLHSELNLSSLELGDSALYFCASSALDRGGNEQYFGPGTRLTVT.

There are many counts of this clonotype. The V and J genes are TRBV6-5 and TRBJ2-1, with D unresolved. The germline gives CDR1 MNHEY, CDR2 SVGAGI. CDR3 length: 13 residues. V was clipped by 4 bases and J by 3 bases, with 7 bases between them. The DNA for the CDR3 is TGTGCCAGCAGTTTACAGAGCTACAATGAGCAGTTCTTC. Translating it yields CASSLQSYNEQFF.

This clonotype was detected a few times. The rearrangement joins TRBV7-9 to TRBJ2-1; D may be TRBD2 (6 bases). The CDR3 is made up of 13 amino acids. The V end was cut by 0 bases, the J end by 7 bases, with 7 bases between. Germline CDR1 reads SEHNR; CDR2 reads FQNEAQ (reference sequence). The CDR3: CASSLARGNEQFF. CDR3 DNA sequence: TGTGCCAGCAGCTTAGCTCGGGGGAATGAGCAGTTCTTC.

This clonotype was seen a handful of times. This chain connects TRBV20-1 to TRBJ1-4; 7 bases are shared with TRBD1. The germline V gene has CDR1 DFQATT and CDR2 SNEGSKA (reference sequence). CDR3 size: 15 residues. Trimming cost V 3 bases and J 8 bases; bases outside gene matches: 12. Here the CDR3 reads CSASLTGLRWEKLFF. The DNA of the CDR3 is TGCAGTGCTAGTCTGACAGGGCTCCGGTGGGAAAAACTGTTTTTT.

In this sample, this clonotype turned up a few times. J is TRBJ1-2 and V is TRBV29-1, with D unresolved. The CDR3 is 12 residues long. V was shortened by 4 bases and J by 2 bases, with 8 bases between the two germline ends. Germline lookup yields CDR1 SQVTM and CDR2 ANQGSEA. This CDR3 is CSVVMSNYGYTF. In DNA, the CDR3 is TGCAGCGTTGTAATGAGCAACTATGGCTACACCTTC.

In this sample, this clonotype turned up a few times. The chain employs TRBV20-1 and TRBJ2-7; 7 nucleotides agree with TRBD2. From germline, CDR1 is DFQATT and CDR2 SNEGSKA (reference sequence). Unmatched junction bases numbered 8, after V lost 6 bases and J lost 0 bases. The CDR3 runs to 14 residues. The CDR3 bases are TGCAGTGCGGGGAGGGGAGCTTACTCCTACGAGCAGTACGTC. Translation: CSAGRGAYSYEQYV.

This clonotype showed up many times. V usage is TRBV29-1 and J usage is TRBJ2-1; TRBD2 agrees at 9 bases. The CDR3 covers 13 residues. Trimming cost V 0 bases and J 10 bases; bases outside gene matches: 4. Germline V CDR1 and CDR2: SQVTM, ANQGSEA. CDR3 loop: CSVEELAGGEQFF. The CDR3 DNA reads TGCAGCGTTGAAGAACTAGCGGGTGGGGAGCAGTTCTTC.

V is TRBV10-3 and J is TRBJ2-1; 7 nucleotides line up with TRBD2. The CDR3 loop spans 15 amino acids. V trimming: 3 bases; J trimming: 0 bases; junction bases outside the gene matches: 2. The germline gives CDR1 ENHRY, CDR2 SYGVKD. CDR3 amino acids: CAISDRTSSYNEQFF. Written as DNA, the CDR3 is TGTGCCATCAGTGATAGGACTAGCTCCTACAATGAGCAGTTCTTC.

This clonotype was recorded at least ten times. For the CDR3, the DNA is TGTGCCAGCAGCTTACGCCGCGGGGGGTTGGTAGATACGCAGTATTTT. Protein product: CASSLRRGGLVDTQYF. The chain couples TRBV7-6 to TRBJ2-3, with 8 bases identical to TRBD2. V lost 2 bases, J lost 5 bases, and 9 bases stayed unmatched. CDR1 SGHVS and CDR2 FNYEAQ come from the germline V gene. The CDR3 is 16 residues long.

This clonotype was seen repeatedly, ten times or more. The chain is built from TRBV7-9 and TRBJ2-7; possibly TRBD2 for D (5 bases). The V end was cut by 5 bases, the J end by 0 bases, with 17 bases between. This CDR3 region has 16 residues. Germline V gene sequence: CDR1 SEHNR, CDR2 FQNEAQ (reference sequence). CDR3: CASSPTTGLGSYEQYF. CDR3 DNA sequence: TGTGCCAGCAGCCCCACAACGGGGTTGGGCTCCTACGAGCAGTACTTC. Complete variable domain (other parts from reference TRBV7-9 and TRBJ2-7): DTGVSQNPRHKITKRGQNVTFRCDPISEHNRLYWYRQTLGQGPEFLTYFQNEAQLEKSRLLSDRFSAERPKGSFSTLEIQRTEQGDSAMYLCASSPTTGLGSYEQYFGPGTRLTVT.

This clonotype has a handful of counts. CDR3 bases: TGCGCCAGCGGACCCTCGGTGGGGGGTTATAATTCACCCCTCCACTTT. Residues: CASGPSVGGYNSPLHF. The chain combines TRBV4-3 with TRBJ1-6, with D perhaps TRBD1 (5 bases). Per germline, CDR1 LGHNA and CDR2 YSLEER. V was trimmed by 8 bases and J by 4 bases, leaving 18 bases between them. This CDR3 contains 16 residues.

About this clonotype itself: A junction boundary mismatches the germline segment, possibly from a read error. The V call is TRBV12-3 or TRBV12-4, the J call TRBJ2-2, with D tentatively TRBD2 (5 bases). The CDR3 is 14 amino acids. Written as DNA, the CDR3 is TGTGCCAGCAGTTTTTCAGAGAACACCGGGAAGCTGTTTTTT. Translated: CASSFSENTGKLFF.

The chain links TRBV5-1 to TRBJ2-1, with 13 positions matching TRBD2. Trimming cost V 4 bases and J 3 bases; bases outside gene matches: 4. This CDR3 has 16 amino acids. Germline V gene sequence: CDR1 SGHRS, CDR2 YFSETQ. CDR3 nucleotide sequence: TGCGCCAGCAGCAAAGGGACTAGCGGGGACTACAATGAGCAGTTCTTC. Translating it yields CASSKGTSGDYNEQFF. Full variable domain (rest looked up from reference TRBV5-1 and TRBJ2-1): KAGVTQTPRYLIKTRGQQVTLSCSPISGHRSVSWYQQTPGQGLQFLFEYFSETQRNKGNFPGRFSGRQFSNSRSEMNVSTLELGDSALYLCASSKGTSGDYNEQFFGPGTRLTVL.

There are a few counts of this clonotype. This chain uses TRBV4-3 with TRBJ1-5; D is unresolved. Deletions cut 0 bases from V and 10 bases from J, with 16 bases between. CDR1 LGHNA and CDR2 YSLEER come from the germline V gene. This CDR3 has 15 residues. The CDR3: CASSQDAGNVGPQHF. The CDR3 nucleotides read TGCGCCAGCAGCCAAGATGCCGGGAATGTGGGTCCCCAGCATTTT.

The chain employs TRBV7-9 and TRBJ2-7; D is unclear. The CDR3 runs to 12 residues. V was cut by 1 base and J by 9 bases, with 10 bases left in between. The germline V gene has CDR1 SEHNR and CDR2 FQNEAQ (reference sequence). The CDR3 reads CASSLGPHSQYV. The DNA of the CDR3 is TGTGCCAGCAGCTTAGGTCCCCACTCGCAGTACGTC.

This clonotype was seen repeatedly, ten times or more. Here the CDR3 reads CASSNGQGIYEQYF. CDR3 DNA: TGCGCCAGCAGCAATGGACAGGGGATATACGAGCAGTACTTC. The J gene is TRBJ2-7, the V gene TRBV5-1; TRBD1 matches 9 bases. CDR1 is SGHRS and CDR2 is YFSETQ in the germline V gene. The CDR3 loop spans 14 amino acids. The junction had 6 bases not matched to a gene; V was cut back by 4 bases and J by 4 bases.

This clonotype occurred many times. The chain is built from TRBV7-9 and TRBJ2-7; 7 bases line up with TRBD1. Germline CDR1 reads SEHNR; CDR2 reads FQNEAQ (reference sequence). The CDR3 runs to 14 residues. The V segment lost 4 bases and the J segment 4 bases; nucleotides outside the gene matches: 7. Here the CDR3 reads CASSSTGTAYEQYV. CDR3 nucleotide sequence: TGTGCCAGCAGCTCGACCGGGACAGCGTACGAGCAGTACGTC.

This clonotype has more than one count but fewer than ten. The rearrangement uses TRBV6-1 and TRBJ2-7; D may be TRBD2 (5 bases). Per germline, CDR1 MNHNS and CDR2 SASEGT. This CDR3 is 14 amino acids long. V was shortened by 5 bases and J by 4 bases, with 15 bases between the two germline ends. The CDR3 coding sequence is TGTGCCAGCAGTCCCCCGGGAATCACTTACGAGCAGTACGTC. Its translation: CASSPPGITYEQYV.